A single T cell receptor beta chain is shown here with its context. The sample comes from a study of T cell clones after liver transplantation. Study overall: Standard immunosuppression, with no induction, continued until 12-24 months after transplant.

Germline CDR1 reads MNHNS; CDR2 reads SASEGT. There are 12 residues in the CDR3. V was cut by 6 bases and J by 5 bases, with 10 bases left in between. Libraries were prepared by immunoSEQ multiplex PCR; TCRdb keeps only in-frame clonotypes and omits some of them. The table shows 68,000 or so clones, with about 92% occurring only once. The chain employs TRBV6-1 and TRBJ2-5; D ambiguous. The receptor's source is a human patient who received a liver transplant. The graft donor may account for some of the T cells. This material consisted of CD4+ T cells from blood, taken less than 27 months after liver transplant. The CDR3 loop is CASRRTAETQYF. For the CDR3, the DNA is TGTGCCAGCAGGCGGACCGCGGAGACCCAGTACTTC.